The 26 T cell receptor beta chains listed next were all sequenced from one sample in a study of blood T cells in healthy people across ages. A J-beta primer mix and a sample-barcoded 5' primer were used in a second PCR of about 6 to 12 cycles. TCRdb analysed the 5' RACE reads with MiXCR anew, one entry per CDR3 protein. The repertoire consists of about 1.4 million distinct CDR3 sequences, with roughly 60% occurring once and the leading ten covering roughly 6.3%. The sequencing sample was made of blood. The receptors originated from a young man in good health.

This clonotype has a handful of counts. The chain has TRBV5-1 and TRBJ2-5; D remains unclear. The DNA matches TRBJ2-7 better at its end, which makes the J call doubtful. From germline, CDR1 is SGHRS and CDR2 YFSETQ. The CDR3 covers 15 residues. CDR3 DNA: TGCGCCAGCAGCTTGGCCATGGGGTCGACGGACGAGCAGTACTTC. Protein: CASSLAMGSTDEQYF.

This clonotype came up a few times. This chain uses TRBV7-2 with TRBJ2-3; TRBD1 agrees at 7 bases. CDR1 SGHTA and CDR2 FQGNSA come from the germline V gene. The CDR3 has 13 amino acids. V was pared by 3 bases and J by 7 bases, with 4 bases of the junction left unmatched. CDR3 region: CASSFKGANTQYF. The CDR3 nucleotides read TGTGCCAGCAGCTTCAAGGGGGCAAATACGCAGTATTTT.

Here the CDR3 DNA reads TGCAGTGCTAGTGTTAGCCGCCTTTACAATGAGCAGTTCTTC. This encodes CSASVSRLYNEQFF. This chain links TRBV20-1 with TRBJ2-1; D remains ambiguous. Germline lookup yields CDR1 DFQATT and CDR2 SNEGSKA (reference sequence). Trimming removed 3 bases at V and 4 bases at J, with 13 bases between. The CDR3 loop spans 14 amino acids.

V gene TRBV7-2 combines with J gene TRBJ2-3; 10 bases are shared with TRBD2. From germline, CDR1 is SGHTA and CDR2 FQGNSA. J was trimmed by 4 bases and V by 2 bases; bases with no gene match: 9. This CDR3 spans 17 amino acids. CDR3 amino acids: CASSLQTQAGGADTQYF. The CDR3 DNA is TGTGCCAGCAGCTTACAAACACAAGCGGGAGGGGCAGATACGCAGTATTTT.

For this clonotype: A read error may produce the germline difference seen at one junction end. The J gene is TRBJ2-5, the V gene TRBV7-7; 7 nucleotides align to TRBD1. The germline V gene encodes CDR1 SSHAT and CDR2 FNYEAQ (reference sequence). This CDR3 comprises 12 residues. The CDR3 coding sequence is TGTGCTAGCAGCCCCGACAGGGTGGCCCAGTACTTC. Translating it yields CASSPDRVAQYF.

The chain uses TRBV5-1 and TRBJ2-3, with 8 nucleotides matching TRBD2. Trimming took 4 bases from V and 2 from J; bases not matched to a gene: 3. The CDR3 length is 14 residues. CDR1 and CDR2 from the germline V gene are SGHRS and YFSETQ. DNA of the CDR3: TGCGCCAGCAGCACTAGCGGACCCACAGATACGCAGTATTTT. It yields the protein CASSTSGPTDTQYF.

The chain uses TRBV10-3 and TRBJ2-5; the D call may be TRBD1 or TRBD2 (6 bases each). This CDR3 spans 14 amino acids. V lost 10 bases, J lost 2 bases, and 17 bases lay in between. CDR1 ENHRY and CDR2 SYGVKD come from the germline V gene. The CDR3 bases are TGTGCCACACGCCGGGGGCCGCTACAAGAGACCCAGTACTTC. Its translation: CATRRGPLQETQYF.

This clonotype has more than one count but fewer than ten. CDR3 residues: CASSQLAANNEQFF. The CDR3 nucleotides read TGCGCCAGCAGCCAGCTAGCGGCGAACAATGAGCAGTTCTTC. This chain connects TRBV4-1 to TRBJ2-1; 7 bases fit TRBD2. The CDR3 runs to 14 residues. J gave up 5 bases and V 3 bases, and 4 bases lay outside the gene matches. Germline-derived CDR1 and CDR2 are MGHRA and YSYEKL.

V gene TRBV4-2 combines with J gene TRBJ2-7; 9 nucleotides agree with TRBD1. V shed 3 bases, J shed 7 bases, and the junction held 7 bases outside the gene matches. Germline CDR1 is LGHNA and CDR2 is YNFKEQ. The CDR3 sequence is 14 residues long. In nucleotides, the CDR3 is TGTGCCAGCAGCCAGGGACAGGGCGGGGAAGAGCAGTACTTC. Residues: CASSQGQGGEEQYF.

This clonotype appeared a few times. The chain links TRBV6-5 to TRBJ2-3, with TRBD2 identical over 7 bases. This CDR3 spans 16 amino acids. The V and J ends lost 5 bases and 1 base, in that order; junction bases with no gene match: 9. Germline lookup yields CDR1 MNHEY and CDR2 SVGAGI. In DNA form, the CDR3 reads TGTGCCAGCAGTCCACGCCTAACTAGCGGCACAGATACGCAGTATTTT. Protein sequence: CASSPRLTSGTDTQYF.

This clonotype was detected only a few times. The genes are TRBV6-6 and TRBJ2-3; perhaps TRBD2 as D (5 bases). The J call is uncertain, as TRBJ2-5 better fits the DNA end. The CDR3 sequence is 12 residues long. Germline V lookup: CDR1 MNHNY, CDR2 SVGAGI (reference sequence). Written as DNA, the CDR3 is TGTGCCAGCAGTTTACCCCGGGGGACCCAGTACTTC. Protein: CASSLPRGTQYF.

The rearrangement uses TRBV5-1 and TRBJ2-1; 7 bases fit TRBD2. The J segment lost 2 bases and the V segment lost 4 bases, leaving 9 bases of the junction unmatched. This CDR3 comprises 16 residues. CDR1 is SGHRS, CDR2 YFSETQ, per germline. CDR3 amino acids: CASSPSTGTTYNEQFF. DNA of the CDR3: TGCGCCAGCAGCCCCTCGACCGGGACTACCTACAATGAGCAGTTCTTC. Based on the CDR3 plus reference TRBV5-1 and TRBJ2-1, the full variable domain is KAGVTQTPRYLIKTRGQQVTLSCSPISGHRSVSWYQQTPGQGLQFLFEYFSETQRNKGNFPGRFSGRQFSNSRSEMNVSTLELGDSALYLCASSPSTGTTYNEQFFGPGTRLTVL.

The chain carries TRBV7-2 and TRBJ2-7, with D unclear. CDR1 is SGHTA and CDR2 is FQGNSA in the germline V gene. Trimming pared 3 bases from V and 6 bases from J, leaving 27 bases between. CDR3 size: 18 residues. CDR3 sequence: CASSFLLARANPDSEQYF. The CDR3 region has the DNA TGTGCCAGCAGCTTCTTATTAGCCCGCGCGAACCCGGATTCCGAGCAGTACTTC.

This clonotype was seen only a few times. The V gene is TRBV10-3, the J gene TRBJ2-2; D unresolved. The CDR3 has 12 residues. Deletions cut 3 bases from V and 8 bases from J, with 7 bases between. CDR1 and CDR2 from the germline V gene are ENHRY and SYGVKD. Here the CDR3 reads CAISESPGELFF. Written as DNA, the CDR3 is TGTGCCATCAGTGAATCCCCTGGGGAGCTGTTTTTT.

This clonotype was counted only a few times. V gene TRBV4-1 combines with J gene TRBJ2-7, with no clear D. The CDR3 has 15 amino acids. V lost 0 bases and J lost 0, with 9 bases in between. Germline V gives CDR1 MGHRA, CDR2 YSYEKL. The CDR3 bases are TGCGCCAGCAGCCAAGATCGGCTACCCTCCTACGAGCAGTACTTC. Encoded protein: CASSQDRLPSYEQYF.

This chain uses TRBV18 with TRBJ2-4; D might be TRBD1 (7 bases). The closer fit of TRBJ2-7 to the DNA end suggests the J call may be wrong. The CDR3 runs to 17 residues. CDR1 KGHSH and CDR2 LQKENI come from the germline V gene. The CDR3 sequence is CASSPPRWQGGDYEQYF. CDR3 sequence (DNA): TGTGCCAGCTCACCACCCCGATGGCAGGGGGGAGACTACGAGCAGTACTTC.

The chain links TRBV6-2 or TRBV6-3 to TRBJ2-3, with 7 nucleotides matching TRBD1. From germline, CDR1 is MNHEY and CDR2 SVGEGT. The CDR3 extends over 12 amino acids. V shed 5 bases, J shed 9 bases, and the junction held 5 bases outside the gene matches. In nucleotides, the CDR3 is TGTGCCAGCAGTACCCTGACAGGGACGCAGTATTTT. It codes for CASSTLTGTQYF.

This clonotype was detected only a few times. The chain links TRBV10-3 to TRBJ2-7; 11 positions agree with TRBD2. With 3 bases clipped from V and 7 bases from J, the junction kept 5 bases outside the gene matches. In germline, CDR1 is ENHRY, CDR2 SYGVKD. The CDR3 length is 14 residues. CDR3 DNA: TGTGCCATCAGTGAACTAGCGGGAGTTCAGGAGCAGTACTTC. This translates into CAISELAGVQEQYF.

The gene calls are TRBV4-2 and TRBJ2-5; unclear D gene. Judging by the DNA end, TRBJ2-7 fits better; the J call may be wrong. The CDR3 length is 14 residues. From germline, CDR1 is LGHNA and CDR2 YNFKEQ. As DNA, the CDR3 is TGTGCCAGCAGCCAAGGCTTTCCCCACTACGAGCAGTACTTC. It codes for CASSQGFPHYEQYF.

The rearrangement links TRBV5-1 to TRBJ2-7; D not certain. There are 14 residues in the CDR3. V lost 4 bases to trimming and J lost 0 bases, with 11 bases between them. Per the germline V gene, CDR1 is SGHRS and CDR2 is YFSETQ. This CDR3 reads CASSPIHSSYEQYF. CDR3 nucleotides: TGCGCCAGCAGCCCAATACATTCCTCCTACGAGCAGTACTTC.

This clonotype showed up just a few times. CDR3 coding DNA: TGCGCCAGCAGCTTGGCTCTGGGACAGGGGGCGAGTTCCCTCTTTGGGGCCAACGTCCTGACTTTC. This translates into CASSLALGQGASSLFGANVLTF. This chain joins TRBV5-1 and TRBJ2-6, with 12 nucleotides matching TRBD1. The V gene's germline CDR1 is SGHRS and CDR2 YFSETQ. The length of the CDR3 is 22 residues. V lost 0 bases and J lost 3; bases outside the gene matches: 16.

The rearrangement joins TRBV12-1 to TRBJ2-1; TRBD2, as called in the table, went unchecked against the DNA. TRBV12-1 is assigned pseudogene status. The CDR3 sequence is 14 residues long. CDR3 bases: TGTGCCCCAGGGGAGGGCCGGTCCAACAATGAGCAGTTCTTC. This codes for CAPGEGRSNNEQFF.

J is TRBJ1-4 and V is TRBV29-1, with D unclear. The V end was cut by 7 bases, the J end by 3 bases, with 12 bases between. Germline CDR1 is SQVTM and CDR2 is ANQGSEA. This CDR3 is 13 amino acids long. CDR3 sequence: CSAKDEANEKLFF. CDR3 sequence (DNA): TGCAGCGCCAAGGATGAGGCTAATGAAAAACTGTTTTTT.

The chain links TRBV7-2 to TRBJ2-5, with D perhaps given as TRBD1 or TRBD2 (6 bases each). Trimming stripped 5 bases from V and 5 bases from J, with 15 bases between. CDR1 is SGHTA, CDR2 FQGNSA, per germline. The CDR3 consists of 14 residues. The CDR3 loop reads CASSPQGGPETQYF. The CDR3, as DNA: TGTGCCAGCAGCCCCCAAGGGGGGCCGGAGACCCAGTACTTC.

This rearrangement joins TRBV20-1 to TRBJ1-1; 7 nucleotides match TRBD1. CDR3 length equals 13 residues. V shed 5 bases and J 8 bases; nucleotides not matched to a gene: 11. The germline V gene has CDR1 DFQATT and CDR2 SNEGSKA (reference sequence). The CDR3 DNA follows: TGCAGTGCTTCCATTAGTCAACAGGGGGAAGCTTTCTTT. It specifies CSASISQQGEAFF.

The sample holds one count of this clonotype. This rearrangement joins TRBV29-1 to TRBJ2-7; D call uncertain. This CDR3 is 13 amino acids long. V shed 6 bases and J shed 2 bases, with 14 bases lying between them. Germline CDR1 SQVTM, CDR2 ANQGSEA. CDR3 residues: CSVFTGHTYEQYF. In DNA, the CDR3 is TGCAGCGTCTTTACGGGCCACACCTACGAGCAGTACTTC.